These T cell receptor beta chains were read from a single sample in a study of blood T cell repertoires in COVID-19. The protocol was immunoSEQ multiplex PCR, while the TCRdb copy is restricted to in-frame clones and leaves out a portion. The table shows some 380,000 clones, with 90% occurring only once. What was sequenced was peripheral blood. The receptors derive from a man between 18 and 29 years old with active or convalescent COVID-19. Both conserved end residues are part of each CDR3. The order of the fields is V gene, J gene, clone size, D gene, CDR3 protein, CDR3 DNA. D genes are given only for firm matches. Clone sizes are given selectively: once, few, many, or a class where the clone is expanded.

TRBV27	TRBJ2-7	NA	TRBD2	CASSSSSGPSSYEQYF	TGTGCCAGCAGTTCCTCTAGCGGGCCGAGCTCCTACGAGCAGTACTTC
TRBV28	TRBJ1-3	NA	TRBD1	CASSDRGRYTIYF	TGTGCCAGTAGCGACAGGGGGCGATACACCATATATTTT
TRBV4-2	TRBJ1-3	NA	NA	CASSHPQDLSGNTIYF	TGTGCCAGCAGCCATCCACAGGACCTATCTGGAAACACCATATATTTT
TRBV29-1	TRBJ1-1	few	TRBD1	CSALPGQGAKAFF	TGCAGCGCCCTACCGGGACAGGGGGCGAAAGCTTTCTTT
TRBV10-2	TRBJ1-2	NA	TRBD1	CASSESGQGAPGYTF	TGCGCCAGCAGTGAGTCCGGACAGGGGGCGCCTGGCTACACCTTC
TRBV11-2	TRBJ1-4	NA	TRBD1	CASRPGTGVREKLFF	TGTGCCAGCAGGCCGGGGACAGGGGTTAGAGAAAAACTGTTTTTT
TRBV9	TRBJ2-2	NA	NA	CASSPGLGLTGTGELFF	TGTGCCAGCAGCCCAGGTCTGGGGCTAACGGGGACTGGGGAGCTGTTTTTT
TRBV6-5	TRBJ2-3	NA	NA	CASKRDSTDTQYF	TGTGCCAGCAAAAGAGATAGCACAGATACGCAGTATTTT
TRBV6-6	TRBJ1-1	once	TRBD1	CASSANRGRNTEAFF	TGTGCCAGCAGTGCCAACAGGGGAAGAAACACTGAAGCTTTCTTT
TRBV7-8	TRBJ2-7	NA	TRBD2	CASSLEASGRISSYEQYF	TGTGCCAGCAGCTTAGAGGCTAGCGGGAGAATCAGCTCCTACGAGCAGTACTTC
TRBV12-3/TRBV12-4	TRBJ2-1	NA	TRBD2	CASSRRGGVEFF	TGTGCCAGCAGCCGACGGGGGGGAGTCGAATTCTTC
TRBV6-2/TRBV6-3	TRBJ2-5	NA	TRBD2	CASSYGPLAGGPSLQETQYF	TGTGCCAGCAGTTACGGGCCACTAGCGGGAGGGCCTAGTTTGCAAGAGACCCAGTACTTC
TRBV4-1	TRBJ2-7	NA	TRBD2	CASSQLAGLTYEQYF	TGCGCCAGCAGCCAACTAGCGGGGCTGACCTACGAGCAGTACTTC